This T cell receptor beta chain was documented in a study of blood T cells in healthy people across ages. Findings and limits, study-wide: Age advanced and TCR beta diversity per million T cells fell, roughly linearly. Estimated diversity that came from one million T cells was considered an underestimate. Donor CMV status, an unknown factor, possibly confounded changes in expanded clonotypes.

This clonotype came up a few times. The antigen remains undetermined. The CDR3 is 13 residues long. V lost 6 bases, J lost 0 bases, and 2 bases stayed unmatched. Germline assignment: CDR1 SQVTM and CDR2 ANQGSEA. Next came a second PCR, run for roughly 6 to 11 cycles, which used a sample-barcoded 5' primer along with a J-beta primer mix. Each TCR beta cDNA got a 12-nucleotide random molecular identifier. Using its own MiXCR run on the 5' RACE reads, TCRdb lists one record per CDR3 protein. This table holds about 580,000 distinct CDR3 sequences, around half found once. The source of this sequence is an older man in good health. This rearrangement joins TRBV29-1 to TRBJ2-7; TRBD1 matches at 10 bases. The specimen was blood. This CDR3 reads CSVRQGASYEQYF. Here the CDR3 DNA reads TGCAGCGTACGACAGGGGGCCTCCTACGAGCAGTACTTC.